This TCR beta chain appears in the sequencing data of a study of control samples from healthy donors and cancer patients (dated by TCRdb to 2018 to 2021). This clone was seen just once. Its binding antigen is unknown. Per-nucleotide qualities are absent, and no much larger clonotype sits a single base away. The library was produced with the immunoSEQ multiplex PCR assay. Here the immuneACCESS table is served through TCRdb, limited to in-frame sequences with V and J called. Missing clones are a known gap in these copies; in checked studies unresolved V genes cover under half, and the rest lacks a known reason. The sample table holds some 150,000 clones, of which 91% were seen once. The ten top clones hold approximately 3% of the sample. V and J are truncated by 6 bases and 6 bases respectively, leaving an intervening sequence of 15 bases. Reading the germline V gene gives CDR1 SNHLY and CDR2 FYNNEI. The CDR3 has 14 amino acids, counting the end cysteine and phenylalanine. The retained sequence is limited to the CDR3, 42 bases, with the frame set at the first base.

Sample: blood. This TCR derives from a man aged 25 to 40 in good health. The rearrangement combines TRBV2 with TRBJ1-5; perhaps TRBD1 is the D gene, with 6 bases matching. The DNA is TGTGCCAGCAGGGCAAACAGGGTAGGTCAGCCCCAGCATTTT. Protein translation: CASRANRVGQPQHF.